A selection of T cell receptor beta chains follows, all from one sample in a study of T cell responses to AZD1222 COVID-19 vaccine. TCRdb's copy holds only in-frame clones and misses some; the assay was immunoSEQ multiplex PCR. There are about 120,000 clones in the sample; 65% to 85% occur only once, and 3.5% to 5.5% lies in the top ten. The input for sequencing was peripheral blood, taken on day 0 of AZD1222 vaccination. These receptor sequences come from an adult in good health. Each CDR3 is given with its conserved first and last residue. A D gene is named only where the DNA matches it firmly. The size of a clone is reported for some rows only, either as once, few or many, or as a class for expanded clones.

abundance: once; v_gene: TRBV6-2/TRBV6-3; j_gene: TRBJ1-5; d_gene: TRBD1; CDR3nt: TGTGCCAGCAGTCTTCAGTGGGGACAGGGTTGGCCCCAGCATTTT; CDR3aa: CASSLQWGQGWPQHF
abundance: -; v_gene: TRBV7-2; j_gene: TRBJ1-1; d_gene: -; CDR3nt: TGTGCCAGCAGCTTAGTCCGAACCGGGGGGAACACTGAAGCTTTCTTT; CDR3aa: CASSLVRTGGNTEAFF
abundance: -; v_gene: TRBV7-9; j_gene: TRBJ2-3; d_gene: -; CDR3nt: TGTGCCAGCAGCCCGAGCACAGATACGCAGTATTTT; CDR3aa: CASSPSTDTQYF
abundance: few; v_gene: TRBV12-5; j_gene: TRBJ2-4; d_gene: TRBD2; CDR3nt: TGTGCTAGTGGTTTACGGGGGGATAGCATTCAGTACTTC; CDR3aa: CASGLRGDSIQYF
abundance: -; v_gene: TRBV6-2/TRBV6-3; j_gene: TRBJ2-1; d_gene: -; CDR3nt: TGTGCCAGCAGTTGGGGGAATGAGCAGTTCTTC; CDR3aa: CASSWGNEQFF
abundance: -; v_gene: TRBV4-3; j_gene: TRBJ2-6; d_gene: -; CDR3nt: TGCGCCAGCAGCCCCTCCCTCTCTGGGGCCAACGTCCTGACTTTC; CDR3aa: CASSPSLSGANVLTF
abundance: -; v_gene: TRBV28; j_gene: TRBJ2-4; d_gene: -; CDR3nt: TGTGCCAGCCGCCGGGCTTACAAAAACATTCAGTACTTC; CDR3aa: CASRRAYKNIQYF
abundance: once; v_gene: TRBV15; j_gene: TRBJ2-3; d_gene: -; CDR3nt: TGTGCCACCAGCAGAGGGACGGGGACTCGCACAGATACGCAGTATTTT; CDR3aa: CATSRGTGTRTDTQYF
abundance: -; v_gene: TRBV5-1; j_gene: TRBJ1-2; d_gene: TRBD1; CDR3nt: TGCGCCAGCAGCCTAAGACAGGGAGCCAACTATGGCTACACCTTC; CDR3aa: CASSLRQGANYGYTF
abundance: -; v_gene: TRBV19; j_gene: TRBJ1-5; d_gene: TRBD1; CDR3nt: TGTGCCGGGGGGACAGTCAGCAATCAGCCCCAGCATTTT; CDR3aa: CAGGTVSNQPQHF
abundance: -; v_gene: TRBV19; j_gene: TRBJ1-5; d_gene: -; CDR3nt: TGTGCCAGTAGTATGCAGGACGGGCAAACAAATCAGCCCCAGCATTTT; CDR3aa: CASSMQDGQTNQPQHF
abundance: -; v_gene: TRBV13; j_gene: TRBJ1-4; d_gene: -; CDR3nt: TGTGCCAGCTCGCCAAGGAGAGTTGGTGGTGAAAAACTGTTTTTT; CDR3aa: CASSPRRVGGEKLFF
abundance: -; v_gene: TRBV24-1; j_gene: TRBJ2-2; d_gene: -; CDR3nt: TGTGCCACCAGTGAACCGGGATCCTTGAACACCGGGGAGCTGTTTTTT; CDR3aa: CATSEPGSLNTGELFF
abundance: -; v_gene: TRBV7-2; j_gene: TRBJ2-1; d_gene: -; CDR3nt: TGTGCCAGCAACGGCGGGACGCTCTACAATGAGCAGTTCTTC; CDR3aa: CASNGGTLYNEQFF
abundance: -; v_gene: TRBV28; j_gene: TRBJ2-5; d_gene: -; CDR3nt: TGTGCCAGCAGTGAGGGGGGGGGCCGGACCCAGTACTTC; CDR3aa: CASSEGGGRTQYF
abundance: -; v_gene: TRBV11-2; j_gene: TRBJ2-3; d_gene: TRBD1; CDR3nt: TGTGCCAGCAGCTTTGTTACAGGGGGTAGCGGCACAGATACGCAGTATTTT; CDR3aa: CASSFVTGGSGTDTQYF
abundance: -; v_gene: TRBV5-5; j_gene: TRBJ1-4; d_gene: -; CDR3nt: TGTGCCAGCAGCTTGGCGGTCGGTGAAAAACTGTTTTTT; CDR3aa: CASSLAVGEKLFF
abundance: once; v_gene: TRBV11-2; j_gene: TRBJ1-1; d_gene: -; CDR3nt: TGTGCCAGCAGCCCTCAGACAGGAGTTAATACTGAAGCTTTCTTT; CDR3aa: CASSPQTGVNTEAFF
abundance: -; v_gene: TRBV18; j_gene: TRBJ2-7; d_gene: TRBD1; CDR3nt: TGTGCCAGCTCACCCAGGGGACAGGGAGTCTCCTACGAGCAGTACTTC; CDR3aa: CASSPRGQGVSYEQYF
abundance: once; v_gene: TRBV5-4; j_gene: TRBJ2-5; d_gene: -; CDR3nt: TGTGCCAGCAGCTTGTCAGCGGGCCAAGAGACCCAGTACTTC; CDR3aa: CASSLSAGQETQYF
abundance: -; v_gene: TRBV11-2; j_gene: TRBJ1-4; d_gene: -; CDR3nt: TGTGCCAGCAGCTTCGTGAATGAAAAACTGTTTTTT; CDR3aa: CASSFVNEKLFF
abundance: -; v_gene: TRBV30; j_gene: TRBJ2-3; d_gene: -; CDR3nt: TGTGCCTGGAGTCGGAGGGGGAGAGATACGCAGTATTTT; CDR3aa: CAWSRRGRDTQYF
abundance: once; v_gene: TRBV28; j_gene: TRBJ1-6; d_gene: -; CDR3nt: TGTGCCAGCAGTTCAGGAATCGTTAATTCACCCCTCCACTTT; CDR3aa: CASSSGIVNSPLHF
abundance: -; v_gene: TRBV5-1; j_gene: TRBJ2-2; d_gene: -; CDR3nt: TGCGCCAGCAGCAAACAGGTGATGCCCACCGGGGAGCTGTTTTTT; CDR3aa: CASSKQVMPTGELFF